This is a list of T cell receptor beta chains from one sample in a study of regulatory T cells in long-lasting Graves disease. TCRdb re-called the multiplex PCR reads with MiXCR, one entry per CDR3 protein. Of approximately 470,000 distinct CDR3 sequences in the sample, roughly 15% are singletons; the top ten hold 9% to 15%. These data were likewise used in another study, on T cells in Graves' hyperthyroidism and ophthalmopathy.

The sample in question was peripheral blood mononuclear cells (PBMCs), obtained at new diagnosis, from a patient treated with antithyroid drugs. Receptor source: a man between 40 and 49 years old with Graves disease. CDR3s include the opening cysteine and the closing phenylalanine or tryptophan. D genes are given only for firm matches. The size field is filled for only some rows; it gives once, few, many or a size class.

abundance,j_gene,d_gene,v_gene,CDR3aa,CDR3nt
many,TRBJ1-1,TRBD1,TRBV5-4,CATRPGQGASNTEAFF,TGTGCCACTCGACCGGGACAGGGGGCTTCAAACACTGAAGCTTTCTTT
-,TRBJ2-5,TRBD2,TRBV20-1,CSAASTSKETQYF,TGCAGTGCTGCGTCGACTAGCAAAGAGACCCAGTACTTC
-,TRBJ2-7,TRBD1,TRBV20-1,CSAGRQGVYEQYF,TGCAGTGCTGGAAGACAGGGAGTCTACGAGCAGTACTTC
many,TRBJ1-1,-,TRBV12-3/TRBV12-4,CASSLGRNTEAFF,TGTGCCAGCAGCCTCGGACGGAACACTGAAGCTTTCTTT
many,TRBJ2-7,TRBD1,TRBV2,CASSRDRESEQYF,TGTGCCAGCAGCCGGGACAGGGAATCCGAGCAGTACTTC
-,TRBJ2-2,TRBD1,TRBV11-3,CASSFSRTGDTGELFF,TGTGCCAGCAGCTTCTCCAGGACAGGGGACACCGGGGAGCTGTTTTTT
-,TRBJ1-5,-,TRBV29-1,CSVGGVNQPQHF,TGCAGCGTTGGGGGGGTGAATCAGCCCCAGCATTTT
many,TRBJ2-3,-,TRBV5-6,CASSRSMGRIRADTQYF,TGTGCCAGCAGCAGATCGATGGGACGAATTCGGGCAGATACGCAGTATTTT
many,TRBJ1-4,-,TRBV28,CASSLPGVNEKLFF,TGTGCCAGCAGCCTCCCGGGCGTCAATGAAAAACTGTTTTTT
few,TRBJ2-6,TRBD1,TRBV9,CASSPVQGQGITGANVLTF,TGTGCCAGCAGCCCAGTACAGGGACAGGGAATTACAGGGGCCAACGTCCTGACTTTC
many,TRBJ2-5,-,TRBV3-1,CASRSRGGMKETQYF,TGTGCCAGCAGGTCCCGAGGTGGGATGAAAGAGACCCAGTACTTC
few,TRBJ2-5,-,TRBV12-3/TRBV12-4,CASSLSGVGQETQYF,TGTGCCAGCAGTCTCTCGGGCGTCGGACAAGAGACCCAGTACTTC
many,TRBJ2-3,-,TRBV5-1,CASSLGDTDTQYF,TGCGCCAGCAGCTTGGGGGACACAGATACGCAGTATTTT
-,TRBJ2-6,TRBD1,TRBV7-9,CASSPRDREDGANVLTF,TGTGCCAGCAGCCCCCGGGACAGGGAAGATGGGGCCAACGTCCTGACTTTC
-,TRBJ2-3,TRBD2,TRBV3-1,CASSQRASGGTDTQYF,TGTGCCAGCAGCCAACGGGCTAGCGGGGGCACAGATACGCAGTATTTT
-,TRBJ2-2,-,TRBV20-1,CSAREGTTGELFF,TGCAGTGCTAGGGAGGGGACCACCGGGGAGCTGTTTTTT
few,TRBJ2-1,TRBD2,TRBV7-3,CASSLLPGTSGSYEQFF,TGTGCCAGCAGCTTACTACCCGGGACTAGCGGGAGCTATGAGCAGTTCTTC
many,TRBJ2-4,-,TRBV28,CASSFGQSLGIQYF,TGTGCCAGCAGCTTCGGACAGTCTTTGGGCATTCAGTACTTC